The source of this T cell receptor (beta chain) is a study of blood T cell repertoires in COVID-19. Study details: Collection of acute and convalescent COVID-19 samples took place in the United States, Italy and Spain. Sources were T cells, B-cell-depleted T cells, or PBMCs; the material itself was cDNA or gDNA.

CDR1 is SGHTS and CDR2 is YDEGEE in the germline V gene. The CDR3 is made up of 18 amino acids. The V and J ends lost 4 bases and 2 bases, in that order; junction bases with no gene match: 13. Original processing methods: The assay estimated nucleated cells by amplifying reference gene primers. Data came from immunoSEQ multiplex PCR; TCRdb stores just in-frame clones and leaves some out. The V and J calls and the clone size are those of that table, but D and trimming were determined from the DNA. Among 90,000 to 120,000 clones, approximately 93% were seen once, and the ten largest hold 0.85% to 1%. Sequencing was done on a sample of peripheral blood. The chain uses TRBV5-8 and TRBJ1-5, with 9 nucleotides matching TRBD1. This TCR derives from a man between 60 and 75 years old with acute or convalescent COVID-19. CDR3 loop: CASSLDRGIGIGNQPQHF. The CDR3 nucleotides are TGTGCCAGCAGCCTTGACAGGGGGATTGGGATCGGCAATCAGCCCCAGCATTTT.